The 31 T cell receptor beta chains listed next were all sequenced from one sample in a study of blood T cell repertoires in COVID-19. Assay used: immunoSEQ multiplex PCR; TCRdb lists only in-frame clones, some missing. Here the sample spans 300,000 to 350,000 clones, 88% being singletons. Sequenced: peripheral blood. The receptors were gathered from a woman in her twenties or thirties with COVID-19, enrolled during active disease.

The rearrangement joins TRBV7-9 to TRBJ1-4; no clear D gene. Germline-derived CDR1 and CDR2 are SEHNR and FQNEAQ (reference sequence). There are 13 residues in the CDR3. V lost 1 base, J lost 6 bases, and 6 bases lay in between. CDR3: CASSLGSDEKLFF. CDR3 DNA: TGTGCCAGCAGCTTAGGCTCAGATGAAAAACTGTTTTTT.

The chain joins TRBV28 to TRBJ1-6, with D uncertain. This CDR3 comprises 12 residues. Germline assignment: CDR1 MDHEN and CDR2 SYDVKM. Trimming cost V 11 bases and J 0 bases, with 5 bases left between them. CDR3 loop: CAESSYNSPLHF. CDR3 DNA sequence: TGTGCCGAGAGCTCCTATAATTCACCCCTCCACTTT.

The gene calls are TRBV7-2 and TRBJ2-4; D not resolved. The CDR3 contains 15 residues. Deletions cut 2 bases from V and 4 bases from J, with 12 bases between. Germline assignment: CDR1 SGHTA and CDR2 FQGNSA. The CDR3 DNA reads TGTGCCAGCAGCTTATATCCCGGTGGTAAAAACATTCAGTACTTC. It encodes CASSLYPGGKNIQYF.

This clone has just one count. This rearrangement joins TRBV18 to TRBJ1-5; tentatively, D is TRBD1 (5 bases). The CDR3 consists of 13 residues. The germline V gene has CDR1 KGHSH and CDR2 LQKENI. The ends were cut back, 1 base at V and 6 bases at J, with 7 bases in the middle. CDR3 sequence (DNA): TGTGCCAGCTCACCACGGGGCGGTCAGCCCCAGCATTTT. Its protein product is CASSPRGGQPQHF.

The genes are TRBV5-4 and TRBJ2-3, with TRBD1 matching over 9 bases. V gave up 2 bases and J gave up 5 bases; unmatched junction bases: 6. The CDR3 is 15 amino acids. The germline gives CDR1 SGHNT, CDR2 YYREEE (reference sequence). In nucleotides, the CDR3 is TGTGCCAGCAGCTTATCACAGGGGGCCATAGATACGCAGTATTTT. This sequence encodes CASSLSQGAIDTQYF. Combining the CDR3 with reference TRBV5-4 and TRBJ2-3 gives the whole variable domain ETGVTQSPTHLIKTRGQQVTLRCSSQSGHNTVSWYQQALGQGPQFIFQYYREEENGRGNFPPRFSGLQFPNYSSELNVNALELDDSALYLCASSLSQGAIDTQYFGPGTRLTVL.

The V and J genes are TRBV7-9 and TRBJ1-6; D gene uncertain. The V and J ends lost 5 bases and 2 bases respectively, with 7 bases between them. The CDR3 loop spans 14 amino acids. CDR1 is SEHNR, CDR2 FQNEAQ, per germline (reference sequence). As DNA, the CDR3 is TGTGCCAGCAGCCTCGGGACCTATAATTCACCCCTCCACTTT. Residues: CASSLGTYNSPLHF.

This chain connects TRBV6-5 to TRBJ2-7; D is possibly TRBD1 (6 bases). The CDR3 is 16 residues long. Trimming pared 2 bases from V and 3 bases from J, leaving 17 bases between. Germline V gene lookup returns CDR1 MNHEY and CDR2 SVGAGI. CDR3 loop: CASSYIRQGRIYEQYF. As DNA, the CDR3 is TGTGCCAGCAGTTACATCCGTCAGGGGCGCATCTACGAGCAGTACTTC.

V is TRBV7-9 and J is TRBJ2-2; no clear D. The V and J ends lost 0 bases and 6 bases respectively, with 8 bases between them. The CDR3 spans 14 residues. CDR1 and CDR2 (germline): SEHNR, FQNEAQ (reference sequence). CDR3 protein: CASSLAQFAGELFF. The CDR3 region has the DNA TGTGCCAGCAGCTTAGCGCAGTTCGCCGGGGAGCTGTTTTTT.

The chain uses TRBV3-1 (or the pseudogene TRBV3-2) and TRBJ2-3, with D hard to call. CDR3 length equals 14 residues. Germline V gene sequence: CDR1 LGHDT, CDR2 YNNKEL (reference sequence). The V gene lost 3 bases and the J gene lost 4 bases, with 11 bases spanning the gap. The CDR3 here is CASSHVMRSDTQYF. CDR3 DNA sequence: TGTGCCAGCAGCCACGTGATGAGGTCAGATACGCAGTATTTT.

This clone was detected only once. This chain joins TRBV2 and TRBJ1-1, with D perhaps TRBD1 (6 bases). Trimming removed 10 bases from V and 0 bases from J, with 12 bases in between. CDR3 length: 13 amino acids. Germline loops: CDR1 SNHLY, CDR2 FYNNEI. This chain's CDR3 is CANPRDMNTEAFF. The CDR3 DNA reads TGTGCCAACCCAAGGGACATGAACACTGAAGCTTTCTTT.

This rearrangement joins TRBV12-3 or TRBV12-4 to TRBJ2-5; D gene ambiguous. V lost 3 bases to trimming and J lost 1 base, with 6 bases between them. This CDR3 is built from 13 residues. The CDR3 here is CASSFDFQETQYF. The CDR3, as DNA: TGTGCCAGCAGTTTCGACTTCCAAGAGACCCAGTACTTC.

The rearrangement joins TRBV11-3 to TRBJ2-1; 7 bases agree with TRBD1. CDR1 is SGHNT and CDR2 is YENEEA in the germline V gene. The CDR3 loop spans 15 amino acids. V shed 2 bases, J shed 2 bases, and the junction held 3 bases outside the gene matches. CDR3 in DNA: TGTGCCAGCAGCTTACGGGACAGTGCCTACAATGAGCAGTTCTTC. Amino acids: CASSLRDSAYNEQFF.

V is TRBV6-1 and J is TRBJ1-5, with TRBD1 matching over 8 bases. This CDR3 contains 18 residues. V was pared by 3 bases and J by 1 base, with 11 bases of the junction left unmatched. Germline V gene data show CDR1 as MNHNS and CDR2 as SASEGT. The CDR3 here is CASSDRTGSAGSNQPQHF. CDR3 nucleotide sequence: TGTGCCAGCAGTGACAGGACAGGGTCCGCGGGGAGCAATCAGCCCCAGCATTTT.

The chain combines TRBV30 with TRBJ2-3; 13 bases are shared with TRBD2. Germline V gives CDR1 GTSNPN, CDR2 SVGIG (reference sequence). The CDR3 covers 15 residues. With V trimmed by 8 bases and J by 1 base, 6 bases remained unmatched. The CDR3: CAPTSGGWGTDTQYF. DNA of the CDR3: TGTGCCCCGACTAGCGGGGGGTGGGGCACAGATACGCAGTATTTT.

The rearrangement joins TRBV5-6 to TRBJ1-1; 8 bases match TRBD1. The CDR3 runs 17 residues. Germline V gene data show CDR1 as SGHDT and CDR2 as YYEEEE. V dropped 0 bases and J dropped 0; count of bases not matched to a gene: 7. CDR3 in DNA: TGTGCCAGCAGCTTGGCAGGGGGCGAAAAGATGAACACTGAAGCTTTCTTT. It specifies CASSLAGGEKMNTEAFF.

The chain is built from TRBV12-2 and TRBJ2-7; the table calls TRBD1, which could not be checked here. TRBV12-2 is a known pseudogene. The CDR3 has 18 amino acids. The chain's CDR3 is CASRLVSPADTGEYEQYV. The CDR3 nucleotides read TGTGCAAGTCGCTTAGTTTCTCCGGCGGACACAGGGGAGTACGAGCAGTACGTC.

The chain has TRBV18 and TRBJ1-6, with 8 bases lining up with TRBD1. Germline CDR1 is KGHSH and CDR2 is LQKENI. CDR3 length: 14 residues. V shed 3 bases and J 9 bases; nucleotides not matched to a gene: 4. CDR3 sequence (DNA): TGTGCCAGCTCACCGGAGGACAGGGTTTCACCCCTCCACTTT. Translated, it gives CASSPEDRVSPLHF. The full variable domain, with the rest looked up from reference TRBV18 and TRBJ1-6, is NAGVMQNPRHLVRRRGQEARLRCSPMKGHSHVYWYRQLPEEGLKFMVYLQKENIIDESGMPKERFSAEFPKEGPSILRIQQVVRGDSAAYFCASSPEDRVSPLHFGNGTRLTVT.

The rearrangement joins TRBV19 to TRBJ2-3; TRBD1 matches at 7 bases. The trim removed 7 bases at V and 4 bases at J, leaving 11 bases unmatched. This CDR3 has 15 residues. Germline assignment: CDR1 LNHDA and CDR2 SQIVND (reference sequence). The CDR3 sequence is CASKSRQGSSDTQYF. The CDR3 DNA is TGTGCCAGTAAATCAAGACAGGGTAGCTCAGATACGCAGTATTTT.

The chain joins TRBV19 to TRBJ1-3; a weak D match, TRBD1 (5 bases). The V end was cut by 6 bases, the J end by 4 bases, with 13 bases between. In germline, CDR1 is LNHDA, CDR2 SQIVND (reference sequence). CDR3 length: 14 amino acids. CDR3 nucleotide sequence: TGTGCCAGTAGCCCCTCAGGGTTCGGAAACACCATATATTTT. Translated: CASSPSGFGNTIYF.

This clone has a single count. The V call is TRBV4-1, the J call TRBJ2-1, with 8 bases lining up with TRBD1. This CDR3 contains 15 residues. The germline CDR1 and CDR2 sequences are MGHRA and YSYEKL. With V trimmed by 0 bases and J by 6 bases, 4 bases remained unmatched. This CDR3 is CASSQDPGGLNEQFF. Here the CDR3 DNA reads TGCGCCAGCAGCCAAGACCCAGGGGGCCTCAATGAGCAGTTCTTC.

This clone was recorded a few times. DNA for the CDR3: TGCGCCAGCAGCTTAACCGGGACAGGGGCCTATGGCTACACCTTC. It is translated as CASSLTGTGAYGYTF. V is TRBV5-1 and J is TRBJ1-2, with 10 bases that match TRBD1. CDR1 SGHRS and CDR2 YFSETQ come from the germline V gene. Trimming took 2 bases from V and 4 from J; bases not matched to a gene: 5. CDR3 length: 15 residues.

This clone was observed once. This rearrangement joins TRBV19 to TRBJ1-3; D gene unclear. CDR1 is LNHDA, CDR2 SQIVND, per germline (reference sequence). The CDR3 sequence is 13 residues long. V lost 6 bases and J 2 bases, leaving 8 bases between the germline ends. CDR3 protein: CASRPNTGNTIYF. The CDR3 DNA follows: TGTGCCAGTAGGCCTAATACTGGAAACACCATATATTTT.

CDR3 amino acids: CAISGRPQDAEAFF. CDR3 DNA: TGTGCCATCAGTGGGAGGCCGCAAGACGCTGAAGCTTTCTTT. This chain links TRBV10-3 with TRBJ1-1; D gene ambiguous. Germline V gives CDR1 ENHRY, CDR2 SYGVKD. The V gene lost 4 bases and the J gene lost 6 bases, with 15 bases spanning the gap. CDR3 length: 14 residues.

CDR3 in DNA: TGTGCCAGCAGTTACTCCCGGGACAGAGATATCTACGAGCAGTACGTC. Encoded protein: CASSYSRDRDIYEQYV. The chain couples TRBV6-5 to TRBJ2-7, with TRBD1 matching over 7 bases. This CDR3 spans 16 amino acids. The V segment lost 0 bases and the J segment 3 bases; nucleotides outside the gene matches: 8. CDR1 is MNHEY, CDR2 SVGAGI, per germline.

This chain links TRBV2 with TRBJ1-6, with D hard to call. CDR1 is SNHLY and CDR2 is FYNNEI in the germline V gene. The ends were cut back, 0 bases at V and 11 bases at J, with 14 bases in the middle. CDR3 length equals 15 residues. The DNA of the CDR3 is TGTGCCAGCAGTGAAGCGCTTACAGCCTGGGCACCCCTCCACTTT. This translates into CASSEALTAWAPLHF.

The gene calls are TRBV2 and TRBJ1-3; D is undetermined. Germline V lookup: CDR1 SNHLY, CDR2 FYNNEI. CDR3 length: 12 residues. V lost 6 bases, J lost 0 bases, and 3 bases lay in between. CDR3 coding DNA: TGTGCCAGCAGCGTCTCTGGAAACACCATATATTTT. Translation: CASSVSGNTIYF.

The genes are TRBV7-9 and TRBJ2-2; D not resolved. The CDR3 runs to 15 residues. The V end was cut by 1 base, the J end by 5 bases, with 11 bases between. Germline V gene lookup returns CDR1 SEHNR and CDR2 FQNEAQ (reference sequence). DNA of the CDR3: TGTGCCAGCAGCTTAGTGGCTAGTATTACCGGGGAGCTGTTTTTT. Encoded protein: CASSLVASITGELFF. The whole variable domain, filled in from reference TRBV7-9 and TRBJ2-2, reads DTGVSQNPRHKITKRGQNVTFRCDPISEHNRLYWYRQTLGQGPEFLTYFQNEAQLEKSRLLSDRFSAERPKGSFSTLEIQRTEQGDSAMYLCASSLVASITGELFFGEGSRLTVL.

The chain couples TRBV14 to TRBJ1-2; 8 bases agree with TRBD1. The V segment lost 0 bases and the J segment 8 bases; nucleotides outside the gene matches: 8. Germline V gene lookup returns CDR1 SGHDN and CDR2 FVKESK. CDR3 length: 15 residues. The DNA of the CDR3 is TGTGCCAGCAGCCAAGACTTGAGAGACAGGGGAGGCTACACCTTC. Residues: CASSQDLRDRGGYTF.

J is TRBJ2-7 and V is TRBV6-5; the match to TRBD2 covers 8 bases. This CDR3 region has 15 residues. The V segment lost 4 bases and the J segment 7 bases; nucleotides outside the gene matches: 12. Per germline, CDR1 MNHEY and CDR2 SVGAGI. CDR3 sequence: CASSSRLAPQREQYV. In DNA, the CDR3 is TGTGCCAGCAGTTCAAGACTAGCGCCCCAGAGAGAGCAGTACGTC.

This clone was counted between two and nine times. The CDR3 here is CASSPRGGTEAFF. CDR3 DNA: TGTGCCAGCAGCCCGCGGGGGGGCACTGAAGCTTTCTTT. This chain uses TRBV7-9 with TRBJ1-1, with a tentative D call TRBD1 (5 bases). The CDR3 has 13 amino acids. V lost 5 bases and J lost 4, with 11 bases in between. Germline V lookup: CDR1 SEHNR, CDR2 FQNEAQ (reference sequence).

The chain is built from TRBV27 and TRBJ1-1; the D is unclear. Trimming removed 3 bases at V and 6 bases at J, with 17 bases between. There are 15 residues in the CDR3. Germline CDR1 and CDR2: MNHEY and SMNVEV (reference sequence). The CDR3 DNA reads TGTGCCAGCAGTTTGGCGGCCGACCATGGCGCTGAAGCTTTCTTT. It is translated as CASSLAADHGAEAFF.